The table lists the clone carrying this T cell receptor beta chain with a few counts. This CDR3 region has 15 residues. Trimming removed 6 bases from V and 6 bases from J, with 17 bases in between. TCR beta CDR3 sequences were amplified from RNA transcripts. HTBI primers were used for first-round RT-PCR of the TCR CDR3. One entry per CDR3 protein results from TCRdb running MiXCR on the multiplex PCR reads. The sample lists some 490,000 distinct CDR3 sequences; 22% were seen once. The data were taken from a study of T cells in Graves' hyperthyroidism and ophthalmopathy. Active moderate-to-severe ophthalmopathy, Clinical Activity Score at least 3, NOSPECS at least 4, under 3 months' duration. Diagnostic decisions used clinical symptoms, serum thyroxine and TRAb, thyroid ultrasound and orbital computed tomography.

This sequence was found in a woman between 65 and 79 years old with Graves' ophthalmopathy. V is TRBV12-3 or TRBV12-4 and J is TRBJ1-4; D is perhaps TRBD1 (5 bases). The specimen was blood. The CDR3 sequence: CASRRGLRAHEKLFF. CDR3 sequence (DNA): TGTGCCAGCAGACGGGGACTCCGGGCGCATGAAAAACTGTTTTTT.